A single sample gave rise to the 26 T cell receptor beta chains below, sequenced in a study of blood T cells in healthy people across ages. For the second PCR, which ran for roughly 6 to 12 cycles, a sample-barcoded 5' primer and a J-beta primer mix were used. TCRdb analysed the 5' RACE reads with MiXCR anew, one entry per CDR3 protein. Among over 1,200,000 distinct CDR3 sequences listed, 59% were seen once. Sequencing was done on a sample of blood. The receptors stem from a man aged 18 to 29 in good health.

The DNA for the CDR3 is TGTGCCAGCAGCTATCGGGACAGCACTTCCTACGAGCAGTACTTC. It is translated as CASSYRDSTSYEQYF. J is TRBJ2-7 and V is TRBV7-9, with 7 bases aligning to TRBD1. Per germline, CDR1 SEHNR and CDR2 FQNEAQ (reference sequence). This CDR3 contains 15 residues. After removal of 4 bases from V and 1 base from J, the junction contained 7 bases not matched to a gene.

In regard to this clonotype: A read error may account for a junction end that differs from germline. As DNA, the CDR3 is TGCGCCAGCAGCCATTTTAGGGGACGGGGGGAAAACAATGGGCAGTTCTTC. It yields the protein CASSHFRGRGENNGQFF. This sequence joins TRBV4-3 and TRBJ2-1; TRBD2 aligns across 7 bases. The CDR3 has 17 residues. Per germline, CDR1 LGHNA and CDR2 YSLEER.

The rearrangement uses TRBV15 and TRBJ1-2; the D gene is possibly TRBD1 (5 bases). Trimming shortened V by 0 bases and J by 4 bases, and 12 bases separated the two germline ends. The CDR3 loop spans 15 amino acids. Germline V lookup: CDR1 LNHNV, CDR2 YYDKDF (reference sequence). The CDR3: CATSRDYLGGYGYTF. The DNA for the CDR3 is TGTGCCACCAGCAGAGATTATTTGGGGGGCTATGGCTACACCTTC.

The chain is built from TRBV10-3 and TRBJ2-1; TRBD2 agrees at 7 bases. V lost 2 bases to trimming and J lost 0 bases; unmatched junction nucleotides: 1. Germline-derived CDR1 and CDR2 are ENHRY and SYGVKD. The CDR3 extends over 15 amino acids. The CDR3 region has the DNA TGTGCCATCAGTGAGGGCGGGAGCTCCTACAATGAGCAGTTCTTC. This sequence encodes CAISEGGSSYNEQFF.

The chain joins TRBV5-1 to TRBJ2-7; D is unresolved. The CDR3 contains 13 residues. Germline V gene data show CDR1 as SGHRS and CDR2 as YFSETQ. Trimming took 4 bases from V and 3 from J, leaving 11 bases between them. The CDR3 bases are TGCGCCAGCAGCCGCACTTTTAACTACGAGCAGTACTTC. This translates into CASSRTFNYEQYF.

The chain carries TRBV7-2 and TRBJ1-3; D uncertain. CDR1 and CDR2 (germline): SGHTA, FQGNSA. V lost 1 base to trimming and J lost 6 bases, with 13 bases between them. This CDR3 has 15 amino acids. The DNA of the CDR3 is TGTGCCAGCAGCTTAGACGGTGGTCAGCAAAACACCATATATTTT. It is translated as CASSLDGGQQNTIYF.

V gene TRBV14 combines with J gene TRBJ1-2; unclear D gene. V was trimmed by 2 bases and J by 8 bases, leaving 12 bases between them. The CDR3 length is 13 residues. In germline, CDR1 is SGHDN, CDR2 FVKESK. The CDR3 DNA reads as TGTGCCAGCAGCCAATCGATGGACCGGGGCTACACCTTC. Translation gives CASSQSMDRGYTF.

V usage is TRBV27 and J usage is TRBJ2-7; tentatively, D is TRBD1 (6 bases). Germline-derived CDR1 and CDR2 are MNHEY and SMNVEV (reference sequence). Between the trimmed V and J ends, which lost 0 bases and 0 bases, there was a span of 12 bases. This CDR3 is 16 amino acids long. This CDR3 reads CASSLSVDRSSYEQYF. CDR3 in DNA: TGTGCCAGCAGTTTATCCGTCGACAGGAGCTCCTACGAGCAGTACTTC.

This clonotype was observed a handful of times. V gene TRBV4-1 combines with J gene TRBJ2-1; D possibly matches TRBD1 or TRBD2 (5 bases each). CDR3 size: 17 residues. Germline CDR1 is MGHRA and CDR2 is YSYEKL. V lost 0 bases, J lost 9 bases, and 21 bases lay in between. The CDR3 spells CASSQDSGLVMKSEQFF. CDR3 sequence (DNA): TGCGCCAGCAGCCAAGATTCGGGGCTAGTAATGAAGAGTGAGCAGTTCTTC.

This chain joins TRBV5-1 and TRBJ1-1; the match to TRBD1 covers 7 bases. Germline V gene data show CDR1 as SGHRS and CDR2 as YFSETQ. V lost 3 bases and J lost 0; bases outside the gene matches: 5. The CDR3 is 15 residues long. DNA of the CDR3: TGCGCCAGCAGCTCCGACAGGGACATGAACACTGAAGCTTTCTTT. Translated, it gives CASSSDRDMNTEAFF. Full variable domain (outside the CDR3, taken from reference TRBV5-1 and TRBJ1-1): KAGVTQTPRYLIKTRGQQVTLSCSPISGHRSVSWYQQTPGQGLQFLFEYFSETQRNKGNFPGRFSGRQFSNSRSEMNVSTLELGDSALYLCASSSDRDMNTEAFFGQGTRLTVV.

CDR3 sequence (DNA): TGCGCCAGCAGTGGAGGGCTGGGGGCCTACGAGCAGTACTTC. It codes for CASSGGLGAYEQYF. The chain has TRBV10-1 and TRBJ2-7; either TRBD1 or TRBD2 may supply D (5 bases each). This CDR3 comprises 14 residues. The V end was cut by 4 bases, the J end by 2 bases, with 12 bases between. The germline V gene encodes CDR1 WNHNN and CDR2 SYGVQD (reference sequence).

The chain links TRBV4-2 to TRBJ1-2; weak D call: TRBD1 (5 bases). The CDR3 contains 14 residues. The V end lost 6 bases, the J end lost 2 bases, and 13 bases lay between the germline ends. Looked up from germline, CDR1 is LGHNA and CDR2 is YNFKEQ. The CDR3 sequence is CASREPWGNYGYTF. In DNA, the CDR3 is TGTGCCAGCAGGGAACCTTGGGGGAACTATGGCTACACCTTC.

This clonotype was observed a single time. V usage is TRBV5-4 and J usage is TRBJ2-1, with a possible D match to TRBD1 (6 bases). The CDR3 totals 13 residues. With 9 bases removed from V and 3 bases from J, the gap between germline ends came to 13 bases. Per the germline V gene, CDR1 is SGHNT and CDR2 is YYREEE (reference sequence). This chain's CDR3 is CAITGTDYNEQFF. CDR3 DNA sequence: TGTGCCATAACAGGGACCGACTACAATGAGCAGTTCTTC.

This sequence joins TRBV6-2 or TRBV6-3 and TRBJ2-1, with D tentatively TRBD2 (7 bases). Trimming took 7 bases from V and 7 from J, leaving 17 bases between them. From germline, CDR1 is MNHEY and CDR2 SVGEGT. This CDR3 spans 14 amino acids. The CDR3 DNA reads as TGTGCCAGCATCAAGTCGGGGGGCCAGAATGAGCAGTTCTTC. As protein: CASIKSGGQNEQFF.

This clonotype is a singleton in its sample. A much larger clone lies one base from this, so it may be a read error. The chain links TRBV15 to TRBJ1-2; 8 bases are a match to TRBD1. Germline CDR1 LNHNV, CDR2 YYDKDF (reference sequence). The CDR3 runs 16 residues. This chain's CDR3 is CAASRDLGQGVEGYTF. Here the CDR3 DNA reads TGTGCCGCCAGCAGAGACTTAGGACAGGGCGTTGAGGGCTACACCTTC. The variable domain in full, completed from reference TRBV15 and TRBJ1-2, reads DAMVIQNPRYQVTQFGKPVTLSCSQTLNHNVMYWYQQKSSQAPKLLFHYYDKDFNNEADTPDNFQSRRPNTSFCFLDIRSPGLGDTAMYLCAASRDLGQGVEGYTFGSGTRLTVV.

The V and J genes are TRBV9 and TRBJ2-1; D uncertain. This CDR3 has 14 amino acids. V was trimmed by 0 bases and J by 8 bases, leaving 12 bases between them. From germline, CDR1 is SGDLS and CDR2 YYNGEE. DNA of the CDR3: TGTGCCAGCAGCGTAGAGACTGCCTGGGATGAGCAGTTCTTC. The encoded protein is CASSVETAWDEQFF.

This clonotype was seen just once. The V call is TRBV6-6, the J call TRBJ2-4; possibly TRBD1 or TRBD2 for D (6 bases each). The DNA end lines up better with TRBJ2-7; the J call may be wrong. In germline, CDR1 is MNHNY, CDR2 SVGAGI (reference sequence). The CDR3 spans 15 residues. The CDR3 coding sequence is TGTGCCAGCAGTCGAAGGGGGGACAAGACCTACGAGCAGTACTTC. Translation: CASSRRGDKTYEQYF.

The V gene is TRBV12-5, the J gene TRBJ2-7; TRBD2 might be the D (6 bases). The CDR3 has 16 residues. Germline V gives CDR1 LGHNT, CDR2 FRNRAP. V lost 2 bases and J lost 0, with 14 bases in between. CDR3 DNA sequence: TGTGCTAGTGGTTTGAGGAGGGTTAAAGGCTCCTACGAGCAGTACTTC. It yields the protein CASGLRRVKGSYEQYF.

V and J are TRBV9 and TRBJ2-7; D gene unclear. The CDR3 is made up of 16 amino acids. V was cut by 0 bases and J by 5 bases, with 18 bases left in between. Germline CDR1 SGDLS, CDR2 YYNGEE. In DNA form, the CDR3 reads TGTGCCAGCAGCGTAGCCCCCAGACAAGGGCAGCACGAGCAGTACTTC. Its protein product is CASSVAPRQGQHEQYF.

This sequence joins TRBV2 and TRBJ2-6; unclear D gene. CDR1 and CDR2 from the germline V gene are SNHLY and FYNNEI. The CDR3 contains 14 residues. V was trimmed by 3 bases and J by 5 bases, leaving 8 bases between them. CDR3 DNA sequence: TGTGCCAGCAGTGATCGACGGCGGGCCAACGTCCTGACTTTC. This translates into CASSDRRRANVLTF.

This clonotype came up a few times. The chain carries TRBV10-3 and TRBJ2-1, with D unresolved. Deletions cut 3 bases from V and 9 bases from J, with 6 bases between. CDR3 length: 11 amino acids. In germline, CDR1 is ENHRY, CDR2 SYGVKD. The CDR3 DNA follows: TGTGCCATCAGTGAAGGAGTTGAGCAGTTCTTC. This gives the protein CAISEGVEQFF.

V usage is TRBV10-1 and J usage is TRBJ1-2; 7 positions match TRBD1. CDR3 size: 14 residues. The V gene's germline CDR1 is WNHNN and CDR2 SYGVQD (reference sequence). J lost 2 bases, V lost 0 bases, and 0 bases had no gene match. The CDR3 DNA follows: TGCGCCAGCAGTGAGTCGGACAGGAACTATGGCTACACCTTC. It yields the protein CASSESDRNYGYTF.

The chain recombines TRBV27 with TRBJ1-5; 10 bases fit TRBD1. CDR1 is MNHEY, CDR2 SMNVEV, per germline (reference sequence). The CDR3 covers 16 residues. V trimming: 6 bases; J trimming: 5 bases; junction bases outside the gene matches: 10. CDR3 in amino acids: CASRQGQGPSDQPQHF. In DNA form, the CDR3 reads TGTGCCAGCAGGCAGGGACAGGGGCCTTCTGATCAGCCCCAGCATTTT.

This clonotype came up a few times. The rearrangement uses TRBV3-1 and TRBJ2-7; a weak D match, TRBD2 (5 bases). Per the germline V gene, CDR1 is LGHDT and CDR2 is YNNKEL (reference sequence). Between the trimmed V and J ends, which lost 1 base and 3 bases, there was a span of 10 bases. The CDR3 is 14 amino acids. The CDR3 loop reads CASSQVSGFYEQYF. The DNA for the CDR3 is TGTGCCAGCAGCCAAGTTTCGGGGTTCTACGAGCAGTACTTC.

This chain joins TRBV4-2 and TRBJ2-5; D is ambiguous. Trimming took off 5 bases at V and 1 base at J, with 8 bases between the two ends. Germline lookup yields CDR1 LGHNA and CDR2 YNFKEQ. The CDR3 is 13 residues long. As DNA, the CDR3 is TGTGCCAGCAGCTTACAGTCCCAAGAGACCCAGTACTTC. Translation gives CASSLQSQETQYF.

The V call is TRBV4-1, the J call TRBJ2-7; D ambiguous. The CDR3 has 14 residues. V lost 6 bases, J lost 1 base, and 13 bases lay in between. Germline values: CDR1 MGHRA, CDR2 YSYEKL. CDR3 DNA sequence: TGCGCCAGCAGTAGAAGTCCCACATCCTACGAGCAGTACTTC. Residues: CASSRSPTSYEQYF.